The 22 T cell receptor beta chains presented below share a single source sample, sequenced in a study of T cell responses to AZD1222 COVID-19 vaccine. Method: immunoSEQ multiplex PCR; TCRdb's copy keeps in-frame clones and lacks some. The sample lists 77,000 or so clones, around 90% occurring once. The sequencing here drew on peripheral blood, taken 28 days after the second AZD1222 dose. The receptors were gathered from an adult who received the AZD1222 COVID-19 vaccine.

The chain uses TRBV6-4 and TRBJ2-1; 11 bases agree with TRBD2. Germline V lookup: CDR1 MRHNA, CDR2 SNTAGT. V lost 3 bases, J lost 6 bases, and 4 bases stayed unmatched. The CDR3 runs to 15 residues. The CDR3 DNA sequence: TGTGCCAGCAGTGAAGTAGCGGGAGGGGGCAATGAGCAGTTCTTC. As protein: CASSEVAGGGNEQFF.

The chain recombines TRBV28 with TRBJ2-1; 11 bases are a match to TRBD2. The CDR3 extends over 16 amino acids. The J segment lost 4 bases and the V segment lost 5 bases, leaving 7 bases of the junction unmatched. Germline CDR1 is MDHEN and CDR2 is SYDVKM. CDR3 protein: CASSPTSGSGYNEQFF. The CDR3, as DNA: TGTGCCAGCAGTCCCACTAGCGGGAGCGGGTACAATGAGCAGTTCTTC.

The chain uses TRBV28 and TRBJ2-7, with 12 nucleotides matching TRBD2. Per germline, CDR1 MDHEN and CDR2 SYDVKM. Trimming at V came to 8 bases and at J to 5 bases, leaving 16 bases not matched to a gene. The CDR3 loop spans 17 amino acids. The CDR3, as DNA: TGTGCCAGCCCCCCAGCGGGGCTAGCGGGAGGGCCTAACGAGCAGTACTTC. Its translation is CASPPAGLAGGPNEQYF.

The rearrangement links TRBV5-1 to TRBJ2-7, with 12 bases that match TRBD2. The germline gives CDR1 SGHRS, CDR2 YFSETQ. V gave up 2 bases and J gave up 3 bases; unmatched junction bases: 6. The CDR3 contains 16 residues. The CDR3 sequence: CASSFAKTSGSYEQYF. The CDR3 coding sequence is TGCGCCAGCAGCTTCGCCAAGACTAGCGGGAGCTACGAGCAGTACTTC.

In DNA, the CDR3 is TGTGCCAGCAGCGGGGCGAACACCGGGGAGCTGTTTTTT. It encodes CASSGANTGELFF. This chain joins TRBV6-4 and TRBJ2-2, with TRBD2 as a possible D gene (5 bases). V dropped 6 bases and J dropped 0 bases, with 5 bases sitting between them. Germline CDR1 is MRHNA and CDR2 is SNTAGT. This CDR3 is built from 13 residues.

The gene calls are TRBV7-2 and TRBJ1-2; no clear D gene. Germline CDR1 is SGHTA and CDR2 is FQGNSA. V lost 0 bases, J lost 0 bases, and 20 bases lay in between. This CDR3 has 19 amino acids. DNA for the CDR3: TGTGCCAGCAGCTTAGCCATTTTCCTGGGGAGCGGGGCTAACTATGGCTACACCTTC. It translates to CASSLAIFLGSGANYGYTF.

V is TRBV27 and J is TRBJ2-7; 8 bases map to TRBD2. Germline V gene sequence: CDR1 MNHEY, CDR2 SMNVEV (reference sequence). Trimming cost V 5 bases and J 3 bases; bases outside gene matches: 12. The CDR3 is 16 residues long. Here the CDR3 DNA reads TGTGCCAGCAGTCCCATTGCGGCGGGAGGCAACTACGAGCAGTACTTC. This translates into CASSPIAAGGNYEQYF.

The chain joins TRBV6-5 to TRBJ1-2; D not resolved. Germline V gene lookup returns CDR1 MNHEY and CDR2 SVGAGI. The V gene lost 5 bases and the J gene lost 2 bases, with 12 bases spanning the gap. This CDR3 is built from 14 residues. CDR3 sequence (DNA): TGTGCCAGCAGTCCCTTGGCGGGAAACTATGGCTACACCTTC. This translates into CASSPLAGNYGYTF.

The J gene is TRBJ2-5, the V gene TRBV19; 8 bases are shared with TRBD1. Germline loops: CDR1 LNHDA, CDR2 SQIVND (reference sequence). J was trimmed by 1 base and V by 3 bases; bases with no gene match: 1. The CDR3 spans 14 residues. The CDR3 protein is CASSIGQGQETQYF. The DNA of the CDR3 is TGTGCCAGTAGTATTGGACAGGGCCAAGAGACCCAGTACTTC.

CDR3: CASGGYSGNTIYF. DNA of the CDR3: TGCGCCAGCGGGGGGTACTCTGGAAACACCATATATTTT. The rearrangement joins TRBV10-2 to TRBJ1-3; maybe TRBD1 (5 bases). In germline, CDR1 is WSHSY, CDR2 SAAADI. The CDR3 is 13 amino acids. V was cut by 8 bases and J by 0 bases, with 8 bases left in between.

The chain recombines TRBV30 with TRBJ2-5; the match to TRBD1 covers 9 bases. The trim removed 2 bases at V and 3 bases at J, leaving 4 bases unmatched. Germline lookup yields CDR1 GTSNPN and CDR2 SVGIG (reference sequence). The CDR3 totals 14 residues. CDR3 loop: CAWSLGQGKETQYF. CDR3 coding DNA: TGTGCCTGGAGTCTGGGACAGGGAAAAGAGACCCAGTACTTC.

This chain connects TRBV2 to TRBJ2-2; 10 bases are a match to TRBD2. The CDR3 runs to 17 residues. In germline, CDR1 is SNHLY, CDR2 FYNNEI. V trimming: 8 bases; J trimming: 4 bases; junction bases outside the gene matches: 13. CDR3 residues: CASDKPRTSGFTGELFF. The CDR3 region has the DNA TGTGCCAGCGACAAGCCGAGGACTAGCGGTTTCACCGGGGAGCTGTTTTTT.

The CDR3 reads CASSLATQETQYF. The CDR3 DNA follows: TGTGCCAGCAGCTTAGCGACCCAAGAGACCCAGTACTTC. V and J are TRBV7-6 and TRBJ2-5; D uncertain. The CDR3 sequence is 13 residues long. V lost 0 bases and J 1 base, leaving 3 bases between the germline ends. Germline values: CDR1 SGHVS, CDR2 FNYEAQ. Combining the CDR3 with reference TRBV7-6 and TRBJ2-5 gives the whole variable domain GAGVSQSPRYKVTKRGQDVALRCDPISGHVSLYWYRQALGQGPEFLTYFNYEAQQDKSGLPNDRFSAERPEGSISTLTIQRTEQRDSAMYRCASSLATQETQYFGPGTRLLVL.

Here the CDR3 DNA reads TGTGCCAGCAGCTTAGGGCTTGGAGTAGCCAAAAACATTCAGTACTTC. This encodes CASSLGLGVAKNIQYF. The chain joins TRBV13 to TRBJ2-4; D remains unclear. V lost 0 bases and J lost 0, with 9 bases in between. The CDR3 is 16 residues long. Germline V lookup: CDR1 PRHDT, CDR2 FYEKMQ (reference sequence).

The chain employs TRBV28 and TRBJ1-1; 10 bases are shared with TRBD1. V trimming: 8 bases; J trimming: 5 bases; junction bases outside the gene matches: 5. This CDR3 is 13 amino acids long. CDR1 and CDR2 from the germline V gene are MDHEN and SYDVKM. The CDR3 sequence is CASLRTGGTEAFF. The CDR3 DNA reads TGTGCCAGCCTCAGGACAGGGGGAACTGAAGCTTTCTTT.

The chain joins TRBV7-2 to TRBJ1-1; D is perhaps TRBD1 (5 bases). There are 15 residues in the CDR3. Trimming stripped 3 bases from V and 3 bases from J, with 14 bases between. Germline V CDR1 and CDR2: SGHTA, FQGNSA. In DNA form, the CDR3 reads TGTGCCAGCAGCTTTACTCCCCAGGGAGACACTGAAGCTTTCTTT. Translating it yields CASSFTPQGDTEAFF.

The CDR3 protein is CASSLEGSEKLFF. For the CDR3, the DNA is TGTGCCAGCAGTTTAGAAGGCAGCGAAAAACTGTTTTTT. This chain links TRBV28 with TRBJ1-4, with no clear D. CDR1 and CDR2 (germline): MDHEN, SYDVKM. This CDR3 has 13 residues. The V and J ends lost 2 bases and 8 bases respectively, with 9 bases between them.

This clone was seen a single time. The J gene is TRBJ2-6, the V gene TRBV7-9; D call uncertain. Germline assignment: CDR1 SEHNR and CDR2 FQNEAQ (reference sequence). V was pared by 0 bases and J by 4 bases, with 7 bases between. This CDR3 region has 15 residues. CDR3 bases: TGTGCCAGCAGCTTAGCAAGGACCGGGGCCAACGTCCTGACTTTC. Protein sequence: CASSLARTGANVLTF.

The CDR3 nucleotides read TGCGCCAGCAGCTTGGGGACTACCTACAATGAGCAGTTCTTC. Protein product: CASSLGTTYNEQFF. V gene TRBV5-1 combines with J gene TRBJ2-1, with D possibly being TRBD2 (6 bases). This CDR3 has 14 residues. The germline V gene has CDR1 SGHRS and CDR2 YFSETQ. Trimming left V 0 bases short and J 2 bases short, with 6 bases between.

The chain has TRBV28 and TRBJ1-5; no firm D call. This CDR3 region has 16 residues. Germline assignment: CDR1 MDHEN and CDR2 SYDVKM. The ends were cut back, 5 bases at V and 9 bases at J, with 23 bases in the middle. CDR3 bases: TGTGCCAGCAGTCTTTTTTCTCGGGCCTCGCTCGGGCCCCAGCATTTT. Amino acids: CASSLFSRASLGPQHF. The whole variable domain, remainder taken from reference TRBV28 and TRBJ1-5, is DVKVTQSSRYLVKRTGEKVFLECVQDMDHENMFWYRQDPGLGLRLIYFSYDVKMKEKGDIPEGYSVSREKKERFSLILESASTNQTSMYLCASSLFSRASLGPQHFGDGTRLSIL.

This sequence joins TRBV19 and TRBJ2-2, with 7 nucleotides matching TRBD2. Per germline, CDR1 LNHDA and CDR2 SQIVND (reference sequence). With V trimmed by 4 bases and J by 4 bases, 3 bases remained unmatched. The CDR3 loop spans 14 amino acids. The CDR3 DNA sequence: TGTGCCAGTAGTACGGGGGGTGGCACCGGGGAGCTGTTTTTT. Its protein is CASSTGGGTGELFF. Full variable domain (missing parts from reference TRBV19 and TRBJ2-2): DGGITQSPKYLFRKEGQNVTLSCEQNLNHDAMYWYRQDPGQGLRLIYYSQIVNDFQKGDIAEGYSVSREKKESFPLTVTSAQKNPTAFYLCASSTGGGTGELFFGEGSRLTVL.

This clone was observed once. The chain joins TRBV10-3 to TRBJ2-3, with D tentatively TRBD2 (5 bases). From germline, CDR1 is ENHRY and CDR2 SYGVKD. This CDR3 is 14 amino acids long. Trimming cost V 11 bases and J 3 bases, with 18 bases left between them. The CDR3 DNA sequence: TGTGCCTCATCAGGAGAGGGTAGAACAGATACGCAGTATTTT. Translating it yields CASSGEGRTDTQYF.